These 26 T cell receptor beta chains share one sample of origin, sequenced in a study of blood T cells in healthy people across ages (dated by TCRdb to 2014 to 2015). Receptor libraries were prepared by 5' RACE. Reads for this sample came from an Illumina HiSeq 2500. The second PCR ran for roughly 7 to 12 cycles and used a J-beta primer mix along with a sample-barcoded 5' primer. TCRdb reprocessed the public reads (quality trimming at Q25 with fastp, clone calling with MiXCR) and kept in-frame beta chains. Every entry covers one CDR3 protein and lists the most common genes and DNA from its rows. The sample yields 800,000 or so distinct CDR3 sequences; roughly 25% were counted once. Approximately 4% of the sample is held by the ten biggest clonotypes. The same sample was also used in a study of T cells of mothers and their children.

Sequencing was carried out using blood. The origin of the receptors is a boy younger than 18 in good health.

This rearrangement joins TRBV6-2 or TRBV6-3 to TRBJ1-6, with D unresolved. Germline assignment: CDR1 MNHEY and CDR2 SVGEGT. The CDR3 length is 12 residues. V was clipped by 6 bases and J by 13 bases, with 13 bases between them. CDR3 sequence (DNA): TGTGCCAGCAGAGTCGACGGAGGGCCCCTCCACTTT. Amino acid sequence: CASRVDGGPLHF.

This clonotype was recorded a few times. The chain joins TRBV20-1 to TRBJ2-7; no definite D call. The V gene lost 0 bases and the J gene lost 1 base, with 10 bases spanning the gap. The CDR3 sequence is 14 residues long. Germline values: CDR1 DFQATT, CDR2 SNEGSKA (reference sequence). In nucleotides, the CDR3 is TGCAGTGCTAGAGATCCTTACGGTTCCTACGAGCAGTACTTC. This gives the protein CSARDPYGSYEQYF.

The rearrangement links TRBV28 to TRBJ2-5; a possible D gene is TRBD1 (5 bases). The assigned J gene may be wrong: the sequence end matches TRBJ2-7 better. The CDR3 runs 15 residues. Germline V gene sequence: CDR1 MDHEN, CDR2 SYDVKM. The CDR3 region is CASSLLGSGTYEQYF. The CDR3 DNA reads as TGTGCCAGCAGTTTATTAGGTTCAGGGACCTACGAGCAGTACTTC.

The V call is TRBV29-1, the J call TRBJ2-5; possibly TRBD1 for D (5 bases). The CDR3 is made up of 15 amino acids. V dropped 2 bases and J dropped 4 bases, with 17 bases sitting between them. CDR1 and CDR2 (germline): SQVTM, ANQGSEA. The CDR3 coding sequence is TGCAGCGTTGAACCCGGAGACAGCGAAGTAGAGACCCAGTACTTC. Protein sequence: CSVEPGDSEVETQYF.

The table lists this clonotype with a few counts. This chain uses TRBV18 with TRBJ1-1, with unresolved D. Per the germline V gene, CDR1 is KGHSH and CDR2 is LQKENI. Deletions cut 5 bases from V and 0 bases from J, with 7 bases between. This CDR3 spans 13 amino acids. The CDR3 reads CASSTDMNTEAFF. The CDR3 nucleotides read TGTGCCAGCTCAACTGACATGAACACTGAAGCTTTCTTT.

Comments on this clonotype: At one end, the junction sequence differs from germline, possibly due to a read error. V is TRBV7-7 and J is TRBJ2-3, with a possible D match to TRBD1 (6 bases). This CDR3 contains 14 residues. Germline values: CDR1 SSHAT, CDR2 FNYEAQ (reference sequence). The CDR3, as DNA: TGTGCTAGCAGTGCGCAGGGGACCACAGATACGCAGTATTTT. Amino acid sequence: CASSAQGTTDTQYF.

This clonotype was detected only a few times. This chain connects TRBV3-1 to TRBJ2-5, with 9 bases identical to TRBD1. The assigned J gene may be wrong: the sequence end matches TRBJ2-7 better. This CDR3 contains 15 residues. Germline V gene sequence: CDR1 LGHDT, CDR2 YNNKEL (reference sequence). The CDR3 reads CASSQAWTGDYEQYF. CDR3 sequence (DNA): TGTGCCAGCAGCCAAGCGTGGACAGGGGACTACGAGCAGTACTTC.

The chain recombines TRBV6-2 or TRBV6-3 with TRBJ1-1; D is undetermined. CDR1 MNHEY and CDR2 SVGEGT come from the germline V gene. Between the trimmed V and J ends, which lost 2 bases and 1 base, there was a span of 5 bases. The CDR3 extends over 13 amino acids. For the CDR3, the DNA is TGTGCCAGCAGTTACCCAGCGAACACTGAAGCTTTCTTT. Translating it yields CASSYPANTEAFF.

CDR3 loop: CASSSTSGRDYNEQFF. DNA of the CDR3: TGTGCCAGCAGCTCAACTAGCGGGAGGGACTACAATGAGCAGTTCTTC. V is TRBV7-9 and J is TRBJ2-1; 13 bases align to TRBD2. Germline-derived CDR1 and CDR2 are SEHNR and FQNEAQ (reference sequence). The V gene end was trimmed by 4 bases and the J gene end by 3 bases; junction bases not matched to a gene: 3. CDR3 length equals 16 residues.

The V gene is TRBV3-1, the J gene TRBJ1-4; 11 bases agree with TRBD1. CDR3 length equals 18 residues. The ends lost 3 bases at V and 3 bases at J; junction bases unmatched: 9. The germline CDR1 and CDR2 sequences are LGHDT and YNNKEL (reference sequence). For the CDR3, the DNA is TGTGCCAGCAGCCAGTCCGGGACAGGGGGTTCCTCTAATGAAAAACTGTTTTTT. It codes for CASSQSGTGGSSNEKLFF.

The chain joins TRBV20-1 to TRBJ2-5; maybe TRBD2 (5 bases). This CDR3 is built from 14 residues. The germline V gene has CDR1 DFQATT and CDR2 SNEGSKA (reference sequence). The V end was cut by 0 bases, the J end by 4 bases, with 12 bases between. The CDR3 region has the DNA TGCAGTGCTAGAGATGTGCTAGCAGGAGAGACCCAGTACTTC. Encoded protein: CSARDVLAGETQYF.

This clonotype was seen a few times. Germline is not matched at one junction end, which may reflect a read error. CDR3 sequence: CSVELGLVETQYF. The CDR3 DNA reads TGCAGCGTTGAGTTGGGACTAGTGGAGACTCAGTACTTC. The chain combines TRBV29-1 with TRBJ2-5, with 8 bases that match TRBD2. The germline V gene has CDR1 SQVTM and CDR2 ANQGSEA. This CDR3 has 13 residues.

The table lists this clonotype with a few counts. The chain is built from TRBV20-1 and TRBJ2-5; 14 bases match TRBD2. The better agreement between TRBJ2-1 and the DNA end casts doubt on the J call. The length of the CDR3 is 17 residues. CDR1 and CDR2 from the germline V gene are DFQATT and SNEGSKA (reference sequence). CDR3 amino acids: CSARQTSGRVVYNEQFF. CDR3 nucleotides: TGCAGTGCTAGACAGACTAGCGGGAGGGTGGTCTACAATGAGCAGTTCTTC.

The gene calls are TRBV7-3 and TRBJ2-3; a possible D gene is TRBD2 (7 bases). The CDR3 contains 13 residues. Germline CDR1 reads SGHTA; CDR2 reads FQGTGA. V was pared by 5 bases and J by 4 bases, with 10 bases between. The CDR3 is CASSGGGPDTQYF. CDR3 nucleotide sequence: TGTGCCAGCAGCGGCGGGGGCCCAGATACGCAGTATTTT.

The chain employs TRBV7-8 and TRBJ2-5; weak D call: TRBD2 (6 bases). Near its end, the DNA agrees better with TRBJ2-7, so the J call may be wrong. CDR1 SGHVS and CDR2 FQNEAQ come from the germline V gene. This CDR3 contains 13 residues. The CDR3 DNA sequence: TGTGCCAGCAGCGCTGGGACTCCCCACGAGCAGTACTTC. Residues: CASSAGTPHEQYF.

In its sample, this clonotype was seen a few times. The V and J genes are TRBV18 and TRBJ2-7, with a tentative D call TRBD1 (6 bases). CDR3 length: 14 residues. V was shortened by 2 bases and J by 7 bases, with 15 bases between the two germline ends. CDR1 KGHSH and CDR2 LQKENI come from the germline V gene. CDR3 residues: CASSPVGALREQYF. CDR3 nucleotide sequence: TGTGCCAGCTCACCAGTGGGGGCGCTGAGGGAGCAGTACTTC.

This clonotype came up a few times. The chain carries TRBV15 and TRBJ2-7, with TRBD1 matching 7 bases. CDR3 length: 14 amino acids. Germline trimming cut 0 bases from V and 3 bases from J; bases unmatched to any gene: 2. Germline-derived CDR1 and CDR2 are LNHNV and YYDKDF (reference sequence). Here the CDR3 reads CATSREAGGYEQYF. Written as DNA, the CDR3 is TGTGCCACCAGCAGAGAGGCAGGGGGCTACGAGCAGTACTTC.

This clonotype was seen more than once but under ten times. J is TRBJ2-1 and V is TRBV29-1, with 9 positions matching TRBD2. The CDR3 runs 16 residues. CDR1 is SQVTM, CDR2 ANQGSEA, per germline. With 3 bases clipped from V and 8 bases from J, the junction kept 14 bases outside the gene matches. For the CDR3, the DNA is TGCAGCGTTGAGGGTGTCGGCGGGAGGGCCCTCTATGAGCAGTTCTTC. It specifies CSVEGVGGRALYEQFF.

This chain uses TRBV20-1 with TRBJ1-2, with a tentative D call TRBD1 (5 bases). This CDR3 is built from 12 residues. V lost 0 bases to trimming and J lost 7 bases, with 9 bases between them. The germline gives CDR1 DFQATT, CDR2 SNEGSKA (reference sequence). Written as DNA, the CDR3 is TGCAGTGCTAGAGATCAAGGGGCTGGCTACACCTTC. Amino acid sequence: CSARDQGAGYTF.

The table lists this clonotype with a few counts. The genes are TRBV7-2 and TRBJ1-6; D ambiguous. The CDR3 runs to 15 residues. Trimming cost V 2 bases and J 7 bases, with 12 bases left between them. Germline assignment: CDR1 SGHTA and CDR2 FQGNSA. The CDR3 DNA reads as TGTGCCAGCAGCTTAATACAAAGCGGGAATTCACCCCTCCACTTT. This sequence encodes CASSLIQSGNSPLHF. Supplemented by reference TRBV7-2 and TRBJ1-6, the full variable domain reads GAGVSQSPSNKVTEKGKDVELRCDPISGHTALYWYRQSLGQGLEFLIYFQGNSAPDKSGLPSDRFSAERTGGSVSTLTIQRTQQEDSAVYLCASSLIQSGNSPLHFGNGTRLTVT.

This clonotype turned up a few times. The chain is built from TRBV7-9 and TRBJ2-7; TRBD1 aligns across 10 bases. CDR1 and CDR2 from the germline V gene are SEHNR and FQNEAQ (reference sequence). J lost 0 bases, V lost 5 bases, and 4 bases had no gene match. The CDR3 length is 15 residues. The CDR3 sequence is CASSPDRGLSYEQYF. The DNA for the CDR3 is TGTGCCAGCAGCCCCGACAGGGGGCTCTCCTACGAGCAGTACTTC.

This clonotype occurred a few times. The CDR3 DNA is TGTCCCCCCGAGGTCCGTAAGCAGTACTTC. As protein: CPPEVRKQYF. V is TRBV21-1 and J is TRBJ2-5. TRBV21-1 counts as a pseudogene. The CDR3 is 10 residues long.

In this sample, this clonotype turned up a few times. The genes are TRBV3-1 and TRBJ2-4; 10 bases are shared with TRBD2. The CDR3 runs 15 residues. Looked up from germline, CDR1 is LGHDT and CDR2 is YNNKEL (reference sequence). Trimming took 1 base from V and 6 from J; bases not matched to a gene: 3. The CDR3 is CASSQAGLAPNIQYF. CDR3 DNA: TGTGCCAGCAGCCAAGCGGGACTAGCGCCAAACATTCAGTACTTC.

With regard to this clonotype: Because the CDR3 is missing its conserved closing phenylalanine or tryptophan, this is likely a read error. This chain joins TRBV10-3 and TRBJ2-5; weak D call: TRBD2 (6 bases). CDR3 length: 13 residues. Trimming left V 11 bases short and J 2 bases short, with 15 bases between. Looked up from germline, CDR1 is ENHRY and CDR2 is SYGVKD. The CDR3: CAAAPREQETQYL. DNA for the CDR3: TGTGCCGCCGCTCCGCGGGAACAAGAGACCCAGTACTTA.

This clonotype has only a few counts. This chain joins TRBV28 and TRBJ1-5; 8 bases are a match to TRBD1. Germline CDR1 is MDHEN and CDR2 is SYDVKM. Losses at the gene ends were 8 bases for V and 9 bases for J; bases not matched to a gene: 12. CDR3 length equals 14 residues. In nucleotides, the CDR3 is TGTGCCAGCTTCCCAGGGGGCAGCTTTTTGCCCCAGCATTTT. Protein sequence: CASFPGGSFLPQHF.

This clonotype was counted a few times. The rearrangement uses TRBV20-1 and TRBJ2-7; TRBD1 aligns across 9 bases. The ends lost 2 bases at V and 3 bases at J; junction bases unmatched: 11. The CDR3 totals 16 residues. Germline CDR1 and CDR2: DFQATT and SNEGSKA (reference sequence). CDR3 DNA: TGCAGTGCTAGACCCGACAGGGGGGGGCAAATCTACGAGCAGTACTTC. Translation gives CSARPDRGGQIYEQYF.